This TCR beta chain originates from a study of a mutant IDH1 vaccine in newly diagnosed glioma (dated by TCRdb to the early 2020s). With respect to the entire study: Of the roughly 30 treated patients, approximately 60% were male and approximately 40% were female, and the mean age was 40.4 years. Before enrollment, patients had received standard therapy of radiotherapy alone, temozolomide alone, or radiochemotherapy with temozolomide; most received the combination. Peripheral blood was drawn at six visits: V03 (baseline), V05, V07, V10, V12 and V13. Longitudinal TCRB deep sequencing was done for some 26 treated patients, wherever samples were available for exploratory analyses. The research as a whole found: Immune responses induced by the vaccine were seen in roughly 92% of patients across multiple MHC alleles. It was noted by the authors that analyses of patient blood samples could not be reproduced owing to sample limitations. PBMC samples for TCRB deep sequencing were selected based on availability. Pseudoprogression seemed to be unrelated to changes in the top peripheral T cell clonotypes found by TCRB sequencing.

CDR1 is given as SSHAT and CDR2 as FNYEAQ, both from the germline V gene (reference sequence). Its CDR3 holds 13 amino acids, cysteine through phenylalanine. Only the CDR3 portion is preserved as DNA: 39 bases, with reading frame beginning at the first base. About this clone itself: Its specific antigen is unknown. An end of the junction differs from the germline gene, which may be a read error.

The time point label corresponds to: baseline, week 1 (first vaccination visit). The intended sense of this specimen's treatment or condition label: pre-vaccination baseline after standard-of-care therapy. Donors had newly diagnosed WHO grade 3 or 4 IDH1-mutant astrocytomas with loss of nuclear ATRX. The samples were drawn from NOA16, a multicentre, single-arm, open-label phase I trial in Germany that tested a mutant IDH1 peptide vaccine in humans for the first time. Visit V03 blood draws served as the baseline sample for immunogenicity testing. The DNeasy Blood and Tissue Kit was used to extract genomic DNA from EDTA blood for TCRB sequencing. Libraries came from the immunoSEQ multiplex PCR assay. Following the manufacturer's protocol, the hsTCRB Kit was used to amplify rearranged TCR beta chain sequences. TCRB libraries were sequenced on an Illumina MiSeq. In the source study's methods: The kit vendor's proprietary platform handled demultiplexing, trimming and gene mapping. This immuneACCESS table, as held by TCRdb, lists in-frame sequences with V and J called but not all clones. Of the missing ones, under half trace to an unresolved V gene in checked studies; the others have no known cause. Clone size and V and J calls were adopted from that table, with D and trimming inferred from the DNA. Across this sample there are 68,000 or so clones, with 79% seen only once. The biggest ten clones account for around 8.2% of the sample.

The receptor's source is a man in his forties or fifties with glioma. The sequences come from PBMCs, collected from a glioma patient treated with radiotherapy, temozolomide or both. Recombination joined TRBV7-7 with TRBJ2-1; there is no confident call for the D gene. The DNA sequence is TGTGCTAGCAGCTTAGGGTCGAGGACTGAGCAGTTCTTC. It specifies CASSLGSRTEQFF.